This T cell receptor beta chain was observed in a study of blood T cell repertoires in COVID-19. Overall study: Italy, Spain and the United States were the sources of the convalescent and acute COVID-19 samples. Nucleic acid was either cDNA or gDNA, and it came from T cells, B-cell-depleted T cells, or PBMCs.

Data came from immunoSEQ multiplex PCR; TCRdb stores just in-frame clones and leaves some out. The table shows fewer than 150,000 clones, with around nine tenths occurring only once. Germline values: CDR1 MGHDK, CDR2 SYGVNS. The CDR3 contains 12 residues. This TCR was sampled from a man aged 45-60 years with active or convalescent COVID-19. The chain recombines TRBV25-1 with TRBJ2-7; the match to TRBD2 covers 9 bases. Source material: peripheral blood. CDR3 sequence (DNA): TGTGCTACGCGGGAGGGCCTCGGCGAGCAGTACTTC. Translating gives CATREGLGEQYF.